One and the same sample provided the 32 T cell receptor beta chains below, sequenced in a study of cytomegalovirus exposure and HLA in healthy donors. PCR employed 60 Vbeta and 13 Jbeta primers. Using immunoSEQ multiplex PCR, the repertoire was profiled, and TCRdb retains in-frame clones only, with some absent. The table includes 83,000 or so clones, around four fifths detected once. The sequenced sample consisted of PBMCs. The receptor set was obtained from a man aged 25-40 years in good health and CMV-seropositive.

This clone was detected many times. The chain joins TRBV7-3 to TRBJ2-2, with D perhaps TRBD1 (5 bases). The V gene lost 5 bases and the J gene lost 3 bases, with 13 bases spanning the gap. In germline, CDR1 is SGHTA, CDR2 FQGTGA. The CDR3 totals 15 residues. This CDR3 is CASSHGVGDTGELFF. CDR3 nucleotide sequence: TGTGCCAGCAGCCATGGGGTAGGGGACACCGGGGAGCTGTTTTTT.

A few counts support this clone. CDR3 DNA sequence: TGTGCCACCACAGAGGGCGGCGGGGCGGATACGCAGTATTTT. This translates into CATTEGGGADTQYF. The chain recombines TRBV15 with TRBJ2-3, with a weak D call TRBD2 (6 bases). This CDR3 comprises 14 residues. The germline CDR1 and CDR2 sequences are LNHNV and YYDKDF (reference sequence). V gave up 7 bases and J gave up 6 bases, with 17 bases separating them.

The chain has TRBV27 and TRBJ1-5; D is uncertain. Germline V gives CDR1 MNHEY, CDR2 SMNVEV (reference sequence). The CDR3 consists of 15 residues. V was trimmed by 4 bases and J by 0 bases, leaving 10 bases between them. The CDR3 region has the DNA TGTGCCAGCAGTTCGAAGTCCTATAGCAATCAGCCCCAGCATTTT. Encoded protein: CASSSKSYSNQPQHF.

The rearrangement links TRBV6-1 to TRBJ2-5; 10 bases fit TRBD1. The J call is uncertain, as TRBJ2-7 better fits the DNA end. Germline CDR1 and CDR2: MNHNS and SASEGT. The CDR3 is 15 residues long. CDR3 region: CASSEGTGGPYEQYF. DNA of the CDR3: TGTGCCAGCAGTGAAGGGACAGGGGGACCCTACGAGCAGTACTTC.

The J gene is TRBJ1-5, the V gene TRBV27; 7 bases map to TRBD1. This CDR3 region has 15 residues. The J segment lost 3 bases and the V segment lost 5 bases, leaving 7 bases of the junction unmatched. Germline loops: CDR1 MNHEY, CDR2 SMNVEV (reference sequence). The chain's CDR3 is CASSPVTGSNQPQHF. The CDR3 nucleotides read TGTGCCAGCAGTCCCGTGACAGGGTCCAATCAGCCCCAGCATTTT.

The rearrangement uses TRBV7-2 and TRBJ1-1, with 7 bases lining up with TRBD1. Germline CDR1 is SGHTA and CDR2 is FQGNSA. The CDR3 consists of 14 residues. Trimming took 5 bases from V and 4 from J; bases not matched to a gene: 7. This CDR3 reads CASSTRQGPTEAFF. As DNA, the CDR3 is TGTGCCAGCAGCACCCGACAGGGACCCACTGAAGCTTTCTTT.

The chain joins TRBV18 to TRBJ1-4; TRBD1 might be the D (6 bases). Germline assignment: CDR1 KGHSH and CDR2 LQKENI. The CDR3 is 17 amino acids. The V end was cut by 3 bases, the J end by 3 bases, with 17 bases between. CDR3 DNA: TGTGCCAGCTCACCGGGGACAAACAGGCGCTCTAATGAAAAACTGTTTTTT. It codes for CASSPGTNRRSNEKLFF.

The rearrangement joins TRBV7-2 to TRBJ1-2; D gene ambiguous. The CDR3 has 15 residues. Per the germline V gene, CDR1 is SGHTA and CDR2 is FQGNSA. Trimming left V 1 base short and J 0 bases short, with 9 bases between. The CDR3 DNA is TGTGCCAGCAGCTTAGTTGGTGACTCTAACTATGGCTACACCTTC. Protein product: CASSLVGDSNYGYTF.

V usage is TRBV5-1 and J usage is TRBJ2-5; 13 nucleotides agree with TRBD2. V was clipped by 4 bases and J by 4 bases; unmatched bases: 4. There are 15 residues in the CDR3. Germline CDR1 reads SGHRS; CDR2 reads YFSETQ. DNA of the CDR3: TGCGCCAGCAGCATCACTAGCGGGGGGGTAGAGACCCAGTACTTC. This codes for CASSITSGGVETQYF.

The chain employs TRBV19 and TRBJ2-7; D may be TRBD1 (6 bases). This CDR3 spans 13 amino acids. Trimming pared 9 bases from V and 3 bases from J, leaving 15 bases between. Germline CDR1 is LNHDA and CDR2 is SQIVND (reference sequence). The CDR3 protein is CASAGVGYYEQYF. Here the CDR3 DNA reads TGTGCCAGCGCAGGGGTGGGATACTACGAGCAGTACTTC. Full variable domain (rest looked up from reference TRBV19 and TRBJ2-7): DGGITQSPKYLFRKEGQNVTLSCEQNLNHDAMYWYRQDPGQGLRLIYYSQIVNDFQKGDIAEGYSVSREKKESFPLTVTSAQKNPTAFYLCASAGVGYYEQYFGPGTRLTVT.

J is TRBJ2-5 and V is TRBV9; the match to TRBD2 covers 11 bases. J was trimmed by 0 bases and V by 0 bases; bases with no gene match: 10. The germline gives CDR1 SGDLS, CDR2 YYNGEE. This CDR3 spans 19 amino acids. The chain's CDR3 is CASSVALASGGPDQETQYF. The CDR3 coding sequence is TGTGCCAGCAGCGTAGCTTTGGCTAGCGGGGGGCCCGACCAAGAGACCCAGTACTTC.

This clone appeared a single time. V is TRBV6-1 and J is TRBJ2-1, with TRBD1 as a possible D gene (5 bases). The V end lost 5 bases, the J end lost 5 bases, and 10 bases lay between the germline ends. CDR1 is MNHNS and CDR2 is SASEGT in the germline V gene. This CDR3 contains 13 residues. The CDR3 region is CASSLYRNNEQFF. The CDR3 DNA reads as TGTGCCAGCAGTCTCTACAGGAACAATGAGCAGTTCTTC.

The genes are TRBV7-2 and TRBJ2-1; D may be TRBD2 (5 bases). The germline V gene has CDR1 SGHTA and CDR2 FQGNSA. The CDR3 consists of 15 residues. Trimming took off 5 bases at V and 6 bases at J, with 17 bases between the two ends. DNA for the CDR3: TGTGCCAGCAGCCCCCGGGGAACTCAATTCAATGAGCAGTTCTTC. It is translated as CASSPRGTQFNEQFF.

This chain uses TRBV4-3 with TRBJ2-7; 9 positions match TRBD1. Germline V gene lookup returns CDR1 LGHNA and CDR2 YSLEER. The CDR3 loop spans 13 amino acids. The J segment lost 5 bases and the V segment lost 4 bases, leaving 3 bases of the junction unmatched. The CDR3 here is CASSPGQGHEQYF. As DNA, the CDR3 is TGCGCCAGCAGCCCGGGACAGGGTCACGAGCAGTACTTC.

V is TRBV2 and J is TRBJ2-7; 7 bases map to TRBD2. Germline V lookup: CDR1 SNHLY, CDR2 FYNNEI. With V trimmed by 3 bases and J by 4 bases, 9 bases remained unmatched. The CDR3 runs to 15 residues. The DNA of the CDR3 is TGTGCCAGCAGTGACCGGGTGGGAGGGCCGTACGAGCAGTACTTC. Translated, it gives CASSDRVGGPYEQYF.

The J gene is TRBJ2-3, the V gene TRBV6-5; possibly TRBD2 for D (5 bases). CDR1 and CDR2 from the germline V gene are MNHEY and SVGAGI. The V end lost 6 bases, the J end lost 4 bases, and 14 bases lay between the germline ends. This CDR3 is 14 amino acids long. The chain's CDR3 is CASSPAGKADTQYF. The CDR3 bases are TGTGCCAGCAGCCCCGCCGGGAAGGCAGATACGCAGTATTTT.

The J gene is TRBJ1-6, the V gene TRBV11-2, with D maybe TRBD1 (5 bases). Trimming stripped 1 base from V and 6 bases from J, with 16 bases between. The CDR3 contains 17 residues. The germline gives CDR1 SGHAT, CDR2 FQNNGV. The DNA of the CDR3 is TGTGCCAGCAGCTTAGTTCTTCGTCAGGGAGGTAATTCACCCCTCCACTTT. Its protein is CASSLVLRQGGNSPLHF.

CDR3 loop: CASSQGTGIVYEQYF. For the CDR3, the DNA is TGCGCCAGCAGCCAAGGTACAGGGATTGTCTACGAGCAGTACTTC. V gene TRBV4-1 combines with J gene TRBJ2-7; weak D call: TRBD1 (6 bases). CDR1 is MGHRA, CDR2 YSYEKL, per germline. V dropped 1 base and J dropped 3 bases, with 13 bases sitting between them. This CDR3 contains 15 residues.

The chain employs TRBV6-1 and TRBJ2-7; 10 bases are shared with TRBD2. The CDR3 has 14 amino acids. Germline assignment: CDR1 MNHNS and CDR2 SASEGT. V dropped 3 bases and J dropped 4; count of bases not matched to a gene: 3. CDR3 sequence reads: CASSDSGGAYEQYF. CDR3 sequence (DNA): TGTGCCAGCAGTGACAGCGGGGGGGCGTACGAGCAGTACTTC.

This chain links TRBV25-1 with TRBJ2-7; D remains unclear. The CDR3 loop spans 12 amino acids. The V gene's germline CDR1 is MGHDK and CDR2 SYGVNS. V was shortened by 5 bases and J by 6 bases, with 11 bases between the two germline ends. Here the CDR3 DNA reads TGTGCCAGCAGTCGCGGAAGGCGCGAGCAGTACTTC. Its protein is CASSRGRREQYF.

The chain has TRBV5-1 and TRBJ1-2, with TRBD1 matching 7 bases. Germline V gene data show CDR1 as SGHRS and CDR2 as YFSETQ. CDR3 length equals 17 residues. V trimming: 3 bases; J trimming: 4 bases; junction bases outside the gene matches: 15. The chain's CDR3 is CASSSTGDPEDFYGYTF. The CDR3 DNA reads as TGCGCCAGCAGCTCTACAGGGGATCCCGAAGATTTCTATGGCTACACCTTC. The full variable domain, its missing parts supplied by reference TRBV5-1 and TRBJ1-2, is KAGVTQTPRYLIKTRGQQVTLSCSPISGHRSVSWYQQTPGQGLQFLFEYFSETQRNKGNFPGRFSGRQFSNSRSEMNVSTLELGDSALYLCASSSTGDPEDFYGYTFGSGTRLTVV.

V is TRBV5-1 and J is TRBJ2-5, with D possibly being TRBD1 (5 bases). With 5 bases removed from V and 2 bases from J, the gap between germline ends came to 13 bases. The CDR3 has 14 amino acids. Per the germline V gene, CDR1 is SGHRS and CDR2 is YFSETQ. The CDR3 bases are TGCGCCAGCAGTTCCGGTGGGGCACAAGAGACCCAGTACTTC. Its protein is CASSSGGAQETQYF.

The rearrangement uses TRBV27 and TRBJ1-5; possibly TRBD1 for D (6 bases). Germline CDR1 reads MNHEY; CDR2 reads SMNVEV (reference sequence). Trimming took off 5 bases at V and 0 bases at J, with 20 bases between the two ends. This CDR3 spans 18 amino acids. CDR3 sequence: CASSTTGDNVYSNQPQHF. The CDR3 DNA reads TGTGCCAGCAGTACGACAGGAGACAACGTTTATAGCAATCAGCCCCAGCATTTT.

This sequence joins TRBV11-2 and TRBJ2-7; 12 positions agree with TRBD1. V dropped 2 bases and J dropped 3; count of bases not matched to a gene: 8. The CDR3 totals 17 residues. Germline CDR1 SGHAT, CDR2 FQNNGV. The CDR3 DNA reads as TGTGCCAGCAGCTTATTGGGTAGGGACAGGGGGCGCTACGAGCAGTACTTC. Translation: CASSLLGRDRGRYEQYF.

This clone occurred a few times. The V gene is TRBV5-4, the J gene TRBJ2-1, with 8 bases identical to TRBD2. Trimming at V came to 0 bases and at J to 2 bases, leaving 7 bases not matched to a gene. The CDR3 has 17 residues. Germline assignment: CDR1 SGHNT and CDR2 YYREEE (reference sequence). The CDR3 nucleotides read TGTGCCAGCAGCTTGGTTCCAGCGGGGGACCCCTACAATGAGCAGTTCTTC. Its protein product is CASSLVPAGDPYNEQFF.

The J gene is TRBJ2-7, the V gene TRBV7-9, with D possibly TRBD1 on 6 matching bases. Germline loops: CDR1 SEHNR, CDR2 FQNEAQ (reference sequence). Trimming removed 4 bases from V and 5 bases from J, with 12 bases in between. The CDR3 spans 13 residues. The CDR3 DNA sequence: TGTGCCAGCAGCTCGACAGGTGTGCACGAGCAGTACTTC. Translation gives CASSSTGVHEQYF.

This clone was seen a single time. The gene calls are TRBV29-1 and TRBJ2-3, with D maybe TRBD1 (6 bases). Looked up from germline, CDR1 is SQVTM and CDR2 is ANQGSEA. V lost 5 bases, J lost 6 bases, and 12 bases lay in between. The CDR3 is 12 residues long. Here the CDR3 reads CSVTNRVDTQYF. CDR3 nucleotides: TGCAGCGTTACCAACAGGGTGGATACGCAGTATTTT.

The V call is TRBV7-2, the J call TRBJ2-5; a weak D match, TRBD1 (6 bases). The CDR3 consists of 16 residues. Trimming cost V 0 bases and J 5 bases, with 16 bases left between them. CDR1 is SGHTA, CDR2 FQGNSA, per germline. DNA for the CDR3: TGTGCCAGCAGCTTAGCTGGACAGTTAATTAGGGAGACCCAGTACTTC. This sequence encodes CASSLAGQLIRETQYF.

The chain couples TRBV12-5 to TRBJ2-1, with 10 bases aligning to TRBD2. This CDR3 has 15 residues. Trimming took 6 bases from V and 4 from J; bases not matched to a gene: 6. Germline values: CDR1 LGHNT, CDR2 FRNRAP. The CDR3 sequence: CASGPSGGAYNEQFF. CDR3 coding DNA: TGTGCTAGTGGCCCGAGCGGGGGGGCTTACAATGAGCAGTTCTTC.

This clone was observed a single time. This sample includes further DNA sequences coding for the same CDR3. DNA of the CDR3: TGTGCCAGCAGTTTATCTTGGCGGTACGAGCAGTACTTC. Amino acids: CASSLSWRYEQYF. The chain uses TRBV27 and TRBJ2-7; no clear D gene. Trimming cost V 0 bases and J 4 bases, with 7 bases left between them. The CDR3 consists of 13 residues. The germline gives CDR1 MNHEY, CDR2 SMNVEV (reference sequence).

The V call is TRBV7-2, the J call TRBJ1-2; 10 bases fit TRBD1. The CDR3 sequence is 15 residues long. Germline values: CDR1 SGHTA, CDR2 FQGNSA. J lost 2 bases, V lost 2 bases, and 2 bases had no gene match. The CDR3 coding sequence is TGTGCCAGCAGCTTAAGGGGACAGGGGAACTATGGCTACACCTTC. Translating gives CASSLRGQGNYGYTF. Full variable domain (outside the CDR3, taken from reference TRBV7-2 and TRBJ1-2): GAGVSQSPSNKVTEKGKDVELRCDPISGHTALYWYRQSLGQGLEFLIYFQGNSAPDKSGLPSDRFSAERTGGSVSTLTIQRTQQEDSAVYLCASSLRGQGNYGYTFGSGTRLTVV.

This clone occurred a few times. The chain is built from TRBV27 and TRBJ1-4, with D perhaps TRBD1 (6 bases). Germline-derived CDR1 and CDR2 are MNHEY and SMNVEV (reference sequence). The CDR3 has 14 residues. V was trimmed by 3 bases and J by 8 bases, leaving 13 bases between them. The CDR3 sequence is CASSLLGAGEKLFF. The CDR3 nucleotides read TGTGCCAGCAGTTTGTTGGGGGCGGGCGAAAAACTGTTTTTT.